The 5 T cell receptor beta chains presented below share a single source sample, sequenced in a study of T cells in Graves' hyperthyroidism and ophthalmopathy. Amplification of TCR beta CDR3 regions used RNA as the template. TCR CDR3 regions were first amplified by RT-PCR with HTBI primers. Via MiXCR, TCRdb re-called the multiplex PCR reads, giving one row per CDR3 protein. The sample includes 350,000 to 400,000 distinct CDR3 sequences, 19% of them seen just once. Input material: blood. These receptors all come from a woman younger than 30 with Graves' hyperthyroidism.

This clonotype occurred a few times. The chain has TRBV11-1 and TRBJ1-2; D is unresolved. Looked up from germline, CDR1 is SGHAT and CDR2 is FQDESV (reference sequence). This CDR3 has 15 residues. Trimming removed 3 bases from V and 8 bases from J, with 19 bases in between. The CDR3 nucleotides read TGTGCCAGCAGCTTCATCCCAAGAGACACCCGGGGCTACACCTTC. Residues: CASSFIPRDTRGYTF.

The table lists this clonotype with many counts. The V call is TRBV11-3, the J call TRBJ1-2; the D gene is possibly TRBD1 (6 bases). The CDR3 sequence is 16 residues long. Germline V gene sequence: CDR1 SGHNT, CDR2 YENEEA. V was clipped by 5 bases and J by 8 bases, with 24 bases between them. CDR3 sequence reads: CASSRLRDMSRRGYTF. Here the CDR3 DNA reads TGTGCCAGCAGCAGACTCCGGGACATGTCCCGTAGAGGCTACACCTTC. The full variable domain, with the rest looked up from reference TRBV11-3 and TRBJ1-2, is EAGVVQSPRYKIIEKKQPVAFWCNPISGHNTLYWYLQNLGQGPELLIRYENEEAVDDSQLPKDRFSAERLKGVDSTLKIQPAELGDSAVYLCASSRLRDMSRRGYTFGSGTRLTVV.

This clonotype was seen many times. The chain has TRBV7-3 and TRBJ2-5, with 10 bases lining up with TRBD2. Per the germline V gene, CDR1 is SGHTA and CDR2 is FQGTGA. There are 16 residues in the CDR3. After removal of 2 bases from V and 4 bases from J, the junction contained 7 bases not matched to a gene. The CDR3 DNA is TGTGCCAGCAGCTTAGTAGGGACTAGCGCCAGAGAGACCCAGTACTTC. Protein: CASSLVGTSARETQYF.

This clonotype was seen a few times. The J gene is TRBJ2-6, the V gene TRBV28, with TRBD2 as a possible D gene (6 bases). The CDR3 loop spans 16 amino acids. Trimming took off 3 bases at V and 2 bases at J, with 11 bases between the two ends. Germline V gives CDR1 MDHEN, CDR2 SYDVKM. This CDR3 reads CASSFGEVTGANVLTF. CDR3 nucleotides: TGTGCCAGCAGTTTCGGGGAGGTCACTGGGGCCAACGTCCTGACTTTC.

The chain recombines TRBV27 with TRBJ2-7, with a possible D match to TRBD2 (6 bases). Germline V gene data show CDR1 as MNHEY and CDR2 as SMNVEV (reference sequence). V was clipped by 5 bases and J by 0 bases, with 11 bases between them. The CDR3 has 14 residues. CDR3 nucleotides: TGTGCCAGCAGTCGGAGGGAAATCTCCTACGAGCAGTACTTC. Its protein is CASSRREISYEQYF.